This T cell receptor beta chain was observed in a study of blood T cell repertoires in COVID-19. Authors' processing steps: Scientists estimated how many nucleated cells there were by amplifying reference gene primers. Produced via immunoSEQ multiplex PCR; TCRdb's table is partial and in-frame only. The D gene and trimming were derived from the DNA, and the V and J assignments and clone size from that table. The sample yields approximately 170,000 clones, roughly 91% seen once. The junction had 4 bases not matched to a gene; V was cut back by 3 bases and J by 0 bases. The CDR3 is 16 residues long. The V gene's germline CDR1 is SGHTA and CDR2 FQGNSA.

The receptor's source is a man aged 50-60 years who had recovered from COVID-19. Material for sequencing was peripheral blood. The chain is built from TRBV7-2 and TRBJ1-2, with TRBD1 matching over 10 bases. This CDR3 is CASSLGQGIANYGYTF. The CDR3 region has the DNA TGTGCCAGCAGCTTGGGACAGGGGATAGCTAACTATGGCTACACCTTC.